The rows below give T cell receptor beta chains drawn from one sample of a study of graft-versus-host responses after intestinal transplantation. Only in-frame clones appear in the TCRdb table, and some are missing; sequencing was by immunoSEQ multiplex PCR. The sample shows about 20,000 clones, roughly half of them seen only once. The sequences come from alloreactive CD4+ T cells from a mixed lymphocyte reaction culture, collected before intestinal transplant. The receptors stem from a human patient who received an intestinal transplant. The CDR3 runs from the conserved cysteine through the conserved F or W. The D gene is left open where the match is weak. Part of the rows lack a size; the others show once, few, many or a class for expanded clones.

d_call j_call v_call clone_size cdr3_aa cdr3_nt
TRBD2 TRBJ2-7 TRBV6-5 - CASSYSRGGPYEQYF TGTGCCAGCAGTTACTCTCGGGGGGGGCCCTACGAGCAGTACTTC
TRBD2 TRBJ2-3 TRBV9 - CASSARLAGALGKDTQYF TGTGCCAGCAGCGCCCGACTAGCGGGGGCCCTCGGCAAGGATACGCAGTATTTT
- TRBJ1-6 TRBV10-3 few CAISGGGINSPLHF TGTGCCATCAGTGGGGGCGGAATCAATTCACCCCTCCACTTT
- TRBJ2-1 TRBV11-2 - CASSSRAAYNEQFF TGTGCCAGCAGCTCCAGGGCAGCTTACAATGAGCAGTTCTTC
- TRBJ1-4 TRBV27 few CATPRGRPWANEKLFF TGTGCCACCCCGAGAGGGAGACCTTGGGCTAATGAAAAACTGTTTTTT
TRBD1 TRBJ1-5 TRBV6-6 - CASRQTGGQPQHF TGTGCCAGCAGGCAGACAGGGGGCCAGCCCCAGCATTTT
- TRBJ1-2 TRBV19 few CASSIGRQVNYGYTF TGTGCCAGTAGTATAGGGCGACAGGTCAACTATGGCTACACCTTC
TRBD2 TRBJ2-7 TRBV7-3 few CASSLTGGAFYEQYF TGTGCCAGCAGCTTAACCGGGGGGGCCTTCTACGAGCAGTACTTC
- TRBJ1-4 TRBV18 - CASSPRLIPVEKLFF TGTGCCAGCTCACCCAGGCTCATCCCGGTGGAAAAACTGTTTTTT
TRBD1 TRBJ2-5 TRBV7-7 - CASSNDRGLGETQYF TGTGCTAGCAGTAACGACAGGGGGCTAGGGGAGACCCAGTACTTC
- TRBJ1-6 TRBV19 once CASSIAGTIYNSPLHF TGTGCCAGTAGTATCGCAGGGACAATCTATAATTCACCCCTCCACTTT
TRBD2 TRBJ2-3 TRBV6-1 few CASSGERGAVTDTQYF TGTGCCAGCAGTGGGGAGCGGGGGGCCGTCACAGATACGCAGTATTTT
- TRBJ1-2 TRBV6-6 medium-sized CASSFSTGQLNGYTF TGTGCCAGCAGTTTCTCTACGGGACAATTAAATGGCTACACCTTC
- TRBJ2-1 TRBV5-1 few CASSQLPNGEQFF TGCGCCAGCAGCCAGTTGCCTAACGGGGAGCAGTTCTTC
TRBD1 TRBJ2-2 TRBV5-1 - CASSFRGTGNTGELFF TGCGCCAGCAGCTTCCGAGGGACAGGGAACACCGGGGAGCTGTTTTTT
TRBD2 TRBJ2-3 TRBV10-3 few CAISESGLRTDTQYF TGTGCCATCAGTGAGTCGGGACTACGTACAGATACGCAGTATTTT
- TRBJ1-1 TRBV18 - CASQNDRDTEAFF TGTGCCAGCCAAAATGACAGAGACACTGAAGCTTTCTTT
TRBD1 TRBJ2-1 TRBV2 - CASRPQGNEQFF TGTGCCAGCAGACCACAGGGGAATGAGCAGTTCTTC
- TRBJ1-1 TRBV5-1 once CASSLAGRARTEAFF TGCGCCAGCAGCTTGGCGGGGAGGGCGCGGACTGAAGCTTTCTTT
- TRBJ1-5 TRBV5-1 few CASSLEGGQPQHF TGCGCCAGCAGCTTGGAAGGGGGTCAGCCCCAGCATTTT
TRBD1 TRBJ2-7 TRBV5-1 medium-sized CASSSQGVGTREQYF TGCGCCAGCAGCTCACAGGGGGTGGGGACGAGAGAGCAGTACTTC
- TRBJ2-7 TRBV6-6 few CASSYSARNYEQYF TGTGCCAGCAGTTACTCGGCCAGAAATTACGAGCAGTACTTC